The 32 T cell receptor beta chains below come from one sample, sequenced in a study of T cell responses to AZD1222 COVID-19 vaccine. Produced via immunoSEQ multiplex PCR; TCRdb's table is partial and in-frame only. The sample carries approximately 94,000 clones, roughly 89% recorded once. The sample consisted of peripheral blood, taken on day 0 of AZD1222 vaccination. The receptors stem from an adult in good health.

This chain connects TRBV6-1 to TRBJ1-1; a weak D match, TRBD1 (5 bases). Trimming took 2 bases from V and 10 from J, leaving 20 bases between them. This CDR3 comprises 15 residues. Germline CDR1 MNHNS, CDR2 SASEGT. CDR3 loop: CASSELGTGVHGAFF. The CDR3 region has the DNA TGTGCCAGCAGTGAATTAGGGACCGGGGTACATGGAGCTTTCTTT.

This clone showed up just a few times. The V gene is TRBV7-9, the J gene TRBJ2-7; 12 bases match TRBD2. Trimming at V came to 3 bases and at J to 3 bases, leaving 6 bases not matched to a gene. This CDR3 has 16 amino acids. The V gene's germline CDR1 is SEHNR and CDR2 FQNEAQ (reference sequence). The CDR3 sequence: CASSFGLAGLIYEQYF. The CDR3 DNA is TGTGCCAGCAGCTTCGGACTAGCGGGACTTATCTACGAGCAGTACTTC.

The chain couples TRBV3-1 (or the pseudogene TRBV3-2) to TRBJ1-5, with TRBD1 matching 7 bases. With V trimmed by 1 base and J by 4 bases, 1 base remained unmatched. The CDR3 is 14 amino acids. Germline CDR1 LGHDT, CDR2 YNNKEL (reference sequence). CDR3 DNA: TGTGCCAGCAGCCAAGGGGGACAGAATCAGCCCCAGCATTTT. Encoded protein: CASSQGGQNQPQHF.

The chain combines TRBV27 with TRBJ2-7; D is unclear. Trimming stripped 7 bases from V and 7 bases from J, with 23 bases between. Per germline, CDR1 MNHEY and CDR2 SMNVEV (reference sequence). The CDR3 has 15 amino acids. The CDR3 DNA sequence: TGTGCCAGCACCCCCAAAGGCGGCAGACCTAAGGAGCAGTACTTC. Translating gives CASTPKGGRPKEQYF.

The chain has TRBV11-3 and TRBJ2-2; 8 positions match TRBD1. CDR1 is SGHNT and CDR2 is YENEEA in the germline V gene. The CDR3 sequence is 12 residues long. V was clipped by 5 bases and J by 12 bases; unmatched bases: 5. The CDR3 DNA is TGTGCCAGCAGCCCACAGGGGGAGAAGCTGTTTTTT. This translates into CASSPQGEKLFF.

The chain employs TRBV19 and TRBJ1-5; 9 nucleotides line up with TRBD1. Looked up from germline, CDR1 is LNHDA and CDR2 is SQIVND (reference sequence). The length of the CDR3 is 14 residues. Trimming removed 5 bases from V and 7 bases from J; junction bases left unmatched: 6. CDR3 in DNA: TGTGCCAGTAGTTACAGGGGGCTAAACCAGCCCCAGCATTTT. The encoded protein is CASSYRGLNQPQHF.

The CDR3 DNA follows: TGTGCCAGCAGCTTATCAGGGGACTCTGGAAACACCATATATTTT. Its translation is CASSLSGDSGNTIYF. The genes are TRBV7-3 and TRBJ1-3; D might be TRBD1 (6 bases). This CDR3 has 15 amino acids. Germline CDR1 is SGHTA and CDR2 is FQGTGA. The V gene lost 2 bases and the J gene lost 0 bases, with 8 bases spanning the gap.

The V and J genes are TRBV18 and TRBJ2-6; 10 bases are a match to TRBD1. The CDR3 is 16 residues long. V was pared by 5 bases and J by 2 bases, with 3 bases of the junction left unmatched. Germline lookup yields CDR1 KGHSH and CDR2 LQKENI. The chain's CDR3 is CASSAGTGAGANVLTF. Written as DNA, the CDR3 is TGTGCCAGCTCAGCCGGGACAGGGGCTGGGGCCAACGTCCTGACTTTC. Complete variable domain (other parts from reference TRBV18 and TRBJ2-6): NAGVMQNPRHLVRRRGQEARLRCSPMKGHSHVYWYRQLPEEGLKFMVYLQKENIIDESGMPKERFSAEFPKEGPSILRIQQVVRGDSAAYFCASSAGTGAGANVLTFGAGSRLTVL.

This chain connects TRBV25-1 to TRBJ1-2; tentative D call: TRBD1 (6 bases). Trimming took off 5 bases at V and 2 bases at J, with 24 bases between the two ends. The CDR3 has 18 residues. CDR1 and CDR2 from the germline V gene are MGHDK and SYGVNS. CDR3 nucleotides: TGTGCCAGCAGTCCCTCCTACATGGAAGGGGGGGCAAACTATGGCTACACCTTC. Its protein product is CASSPSYMEGGANYGYTF.

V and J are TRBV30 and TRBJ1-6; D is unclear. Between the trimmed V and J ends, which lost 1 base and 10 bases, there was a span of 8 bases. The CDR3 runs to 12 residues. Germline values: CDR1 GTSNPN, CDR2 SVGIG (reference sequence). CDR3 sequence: CAWSGGVSPLHF. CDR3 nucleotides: TGTGCCTGGAGTGGAGGAGTGTCACCCCTCCACTTT.

DNA of the CDR3: TGCGCCAGCAGTGAGTCGGACAGGGAGGACGAAAAACTGTTTTTT. This codes for CASSESDREDEKLFF. The chain links TRBV10-2 to TRBJ1-4; 8 bases are shared with TRBD1. Looked up from germline, CDR1 is WSHSY and CDR2 is SAAADI. J gave up 8 bases and V 0 bases, and 5 bases lay outside the gene matches. The CDR3 has 15 residues.

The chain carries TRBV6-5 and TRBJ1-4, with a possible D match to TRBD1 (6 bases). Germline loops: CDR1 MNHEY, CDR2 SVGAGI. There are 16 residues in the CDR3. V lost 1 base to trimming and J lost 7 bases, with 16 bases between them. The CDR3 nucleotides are TGTGCCAGCAGTTACTGGGCAGGTCAAGGGGGTGAAAAACTGTTTTTT. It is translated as CASSYWAGQGGEKLFF.

CDR3 residues: CASSYEVSFEAFF. CDR3 in DNA: TGTGCCAGCAGTTACGAAGTCAGTTTCGAAGCTTTCTTT. This chain connects TRBV6-2 or TRBV6-3 to TRBJ1-1, with D uncertain. Trimming removed 2 bases from V and 8 bases from J, with 12 bases in between. Germline V gene lookup returns CDR1 MNHEY and CDR2 SVGEGT. This CDR3 is built from 13 residues.

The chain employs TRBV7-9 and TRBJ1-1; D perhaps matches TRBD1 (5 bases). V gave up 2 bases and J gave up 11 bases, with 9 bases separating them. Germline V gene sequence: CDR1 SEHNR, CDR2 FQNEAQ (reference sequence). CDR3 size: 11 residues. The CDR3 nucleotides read TGTGCCAGCAGCTTAACAGGTCCGGCTTTCTTT. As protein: CASSLTGPAFF.

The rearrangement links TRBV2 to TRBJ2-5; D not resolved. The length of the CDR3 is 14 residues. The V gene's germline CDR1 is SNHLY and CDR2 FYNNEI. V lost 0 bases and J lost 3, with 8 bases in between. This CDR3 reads CASSEAVPEETQYF. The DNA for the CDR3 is TGTGCCAGCAGTGAAGCAGTGCCAGAAGAGACCCAGTACTTC.

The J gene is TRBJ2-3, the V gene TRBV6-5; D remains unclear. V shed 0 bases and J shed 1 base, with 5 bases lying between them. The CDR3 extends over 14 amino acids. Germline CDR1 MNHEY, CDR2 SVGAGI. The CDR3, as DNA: TGTGCCAGCAGTTACTCTTCCGGCACAGATACGCAGTATTTT. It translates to CASSYSSGTDTQYF.

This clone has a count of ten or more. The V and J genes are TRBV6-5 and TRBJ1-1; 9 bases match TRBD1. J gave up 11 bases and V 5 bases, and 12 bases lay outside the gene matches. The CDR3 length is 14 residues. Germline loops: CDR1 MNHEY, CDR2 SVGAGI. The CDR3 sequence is CASSRQGGSDGAFF. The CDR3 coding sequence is TGTGCCAGCAGTAGACAGGGGGGAAGTGACGGGGCTTTCTTT.

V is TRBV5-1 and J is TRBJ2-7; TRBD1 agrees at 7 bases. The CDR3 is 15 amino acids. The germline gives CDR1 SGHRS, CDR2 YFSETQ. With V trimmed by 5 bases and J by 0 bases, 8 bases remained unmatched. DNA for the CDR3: TGCGCCAGCAGGAGAGACAGGGAAAACTCCTACGAGCAGTACTTC. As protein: CASRRDRENSYEQYF.

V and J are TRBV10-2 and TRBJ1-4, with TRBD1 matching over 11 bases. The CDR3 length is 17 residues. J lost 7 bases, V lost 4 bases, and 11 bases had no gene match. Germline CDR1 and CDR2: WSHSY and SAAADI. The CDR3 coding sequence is TGCGCCAGCAGTGGTGGACAGGGGGCAACTTTTCGTGAAAAACTGTTTTTT. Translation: CASSGGQGATFREKLFF.

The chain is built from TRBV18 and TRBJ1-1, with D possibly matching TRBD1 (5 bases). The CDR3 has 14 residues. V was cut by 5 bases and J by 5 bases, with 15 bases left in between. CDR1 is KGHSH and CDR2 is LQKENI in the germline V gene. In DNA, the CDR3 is TGTGCCAGCTCATCGGTTGTTGGGGGGACTGAAGCTTTCTTT. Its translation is CASSSVVGGTEAFF.

This CDR3 reads CSASSRLADSYEQYF. CDR3 in DNA: TGCAGTGCTAGTTCGAGACTAGCGGACTCCTACGAGCAGTACTTC. The rearrangement uses TRBV20-1 and TRBJ2-7; 9 nucleotides line up with TRBD2. Germline CDR1 DFQATT, CDR2 SNEGSKA (reference sequence). Trimming took 3 bases from V and 0 from J; bases not matched to a gene: 6. CDR3 size: 15 residues.

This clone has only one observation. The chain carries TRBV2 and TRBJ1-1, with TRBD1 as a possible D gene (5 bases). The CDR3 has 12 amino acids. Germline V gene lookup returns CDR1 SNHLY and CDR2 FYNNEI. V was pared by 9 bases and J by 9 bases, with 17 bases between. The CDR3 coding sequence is TGTGCCAGTGCGTTGGCACAGGCTCAAGCTTTCTTT. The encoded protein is CASALAQAQAFF. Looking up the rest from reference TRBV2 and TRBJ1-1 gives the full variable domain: EPEVTQTPSHQVTQMGQEVILRCVPISNHLYFYWYRQILGQKVEFLVSFYNNEISEKSEIFDDQFSVERPDGSNFTLKIRSTKLEDSAMYFCASALAQAQAFFGQGTRLTVV.

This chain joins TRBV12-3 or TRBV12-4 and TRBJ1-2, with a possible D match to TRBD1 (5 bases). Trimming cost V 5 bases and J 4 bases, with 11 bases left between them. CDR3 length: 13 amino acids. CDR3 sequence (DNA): TGTGCCAGCAGTCCCGGGACGGGCTATGGCTACACCTTC. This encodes CASSPGTGYGYTF.

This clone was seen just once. In nucleotides, the CDR3 is TGCGCCAGCAGCTTGGATTGGGGAGCTACGCAGTATTTT. Its protein product is CASSLDWGATQYF. The chain has TRBV5-1 and TRBJ2-3, with TRBD2 as a possible D gene (5 bases). The CDR3 sequence is 13 residues long. Germline V gene lookup returns CDR1 SGHRS and CDR2 YFSETQ. V was cut by 0 bases and J by 8 bases, with 10 bases left in between.

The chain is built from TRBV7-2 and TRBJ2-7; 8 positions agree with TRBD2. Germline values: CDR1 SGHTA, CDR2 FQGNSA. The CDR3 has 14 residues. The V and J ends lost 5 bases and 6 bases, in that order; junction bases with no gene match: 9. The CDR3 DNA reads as TGTGCCAGCAGCAGGGGACTAGGGCGCGCCGAGCAGTACTTC. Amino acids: CASSRGLGRAEQYF.

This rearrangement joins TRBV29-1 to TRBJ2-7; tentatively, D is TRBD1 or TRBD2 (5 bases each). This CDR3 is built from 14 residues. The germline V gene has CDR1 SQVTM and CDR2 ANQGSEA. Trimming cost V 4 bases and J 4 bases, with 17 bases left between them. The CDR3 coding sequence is TGCAGCGTTGCGGATACCGGGACGGGATACGAGCAGTACTTC. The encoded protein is CSVADTGTGYEQYF.

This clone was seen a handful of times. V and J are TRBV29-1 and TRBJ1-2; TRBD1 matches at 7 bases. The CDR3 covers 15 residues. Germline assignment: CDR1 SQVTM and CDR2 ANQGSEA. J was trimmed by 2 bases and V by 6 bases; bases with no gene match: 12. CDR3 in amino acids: CSVPTLPGGNYGYTF. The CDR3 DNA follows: TGCAGCGTCCCCACTCTGCCAGGGGGGAACTATGGCTACACCTTC.

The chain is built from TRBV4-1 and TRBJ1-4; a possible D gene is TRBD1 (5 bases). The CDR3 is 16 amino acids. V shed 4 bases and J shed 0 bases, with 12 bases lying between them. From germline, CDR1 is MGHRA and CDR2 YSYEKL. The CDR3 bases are TGCGCCAGCAGCCTTGGACACTCTGCAACTAATGAAAAACTGTTTTTT. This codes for CASSLGHSATNEKLFF.

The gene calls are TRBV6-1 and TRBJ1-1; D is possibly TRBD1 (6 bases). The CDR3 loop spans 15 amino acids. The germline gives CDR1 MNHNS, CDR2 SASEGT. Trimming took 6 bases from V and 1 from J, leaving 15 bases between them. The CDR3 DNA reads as TGTGCCAGCAGGATACCGGGACACCAGAACACTGAAGCTTTCTTT. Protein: CASRIPGHQNTEAFF.

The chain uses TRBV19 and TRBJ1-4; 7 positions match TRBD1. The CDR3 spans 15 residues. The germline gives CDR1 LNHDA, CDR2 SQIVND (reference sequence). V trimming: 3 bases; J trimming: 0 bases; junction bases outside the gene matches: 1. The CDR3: CASSMGTATNEKLFF. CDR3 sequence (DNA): TGTGCCAGTAGTATGGGGACAGCAACTAATGAAAAACTGTTTTTT. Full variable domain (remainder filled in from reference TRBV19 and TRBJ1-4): DGGITQSPKYLFRKEGQNVTLSCEQNLNHDAMYWYRQDPGQGLRLIYYSQIVNDFQKGDIAEGYSVSREKKESFPLTVTSAQKNPTAFYLCASSMGTATNEKLFFGSGTQLSVL.

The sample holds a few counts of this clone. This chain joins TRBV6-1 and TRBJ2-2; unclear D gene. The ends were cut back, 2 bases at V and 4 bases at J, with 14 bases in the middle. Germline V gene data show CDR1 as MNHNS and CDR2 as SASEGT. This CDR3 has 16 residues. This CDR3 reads CASSESKARGTGELFF. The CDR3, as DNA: TGTGCCAGCAGTGAATCTAAGGCCCGAGGCACCGGGGAGCTGTTTTTT.

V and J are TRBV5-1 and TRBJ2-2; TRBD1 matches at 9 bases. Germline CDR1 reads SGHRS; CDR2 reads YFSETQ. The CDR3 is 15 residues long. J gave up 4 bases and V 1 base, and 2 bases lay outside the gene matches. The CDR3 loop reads CASSLQQGATGELFF. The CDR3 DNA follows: TGCGCCAGCAGCTTGCAACAGGGGGCCACCGGGGAGCTGTTTTTT.